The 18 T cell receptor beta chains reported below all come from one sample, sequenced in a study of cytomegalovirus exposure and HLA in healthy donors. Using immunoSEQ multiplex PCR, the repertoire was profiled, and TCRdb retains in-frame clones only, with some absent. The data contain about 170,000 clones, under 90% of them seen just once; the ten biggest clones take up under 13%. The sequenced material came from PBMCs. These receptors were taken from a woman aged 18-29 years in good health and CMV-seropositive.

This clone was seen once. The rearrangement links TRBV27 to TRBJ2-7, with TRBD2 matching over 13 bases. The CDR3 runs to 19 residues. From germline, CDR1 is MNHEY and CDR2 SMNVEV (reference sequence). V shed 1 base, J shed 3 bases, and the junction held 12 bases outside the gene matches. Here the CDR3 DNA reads TGTGCCAGCAGTTTATGGGGGGGGCCTGGACTAGCGGGAGACTACGAGCAGTACTTC. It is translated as CASSLWGGPGLAGDYEQYF.

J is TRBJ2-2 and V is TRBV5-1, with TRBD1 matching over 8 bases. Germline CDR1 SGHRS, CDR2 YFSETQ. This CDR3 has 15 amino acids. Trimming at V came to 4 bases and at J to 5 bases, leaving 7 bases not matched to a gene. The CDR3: CASSPGQGETGELFF. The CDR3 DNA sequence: TGCGCCAGCAGCCCTGGACAGGGTGAAACCGGGGAGCTGTTTTTT. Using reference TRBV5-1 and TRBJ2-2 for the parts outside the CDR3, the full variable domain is KAGVTQTPRYLIKTRGQQVTLSCSPISGHRSVSWYQQTPGQGLQFLFEYFSETQRNKGNFPGRFSGRQFSNSRSEMNVSTLELGDSALYLCASSPGQGETGELFFGEGSRLTVL.

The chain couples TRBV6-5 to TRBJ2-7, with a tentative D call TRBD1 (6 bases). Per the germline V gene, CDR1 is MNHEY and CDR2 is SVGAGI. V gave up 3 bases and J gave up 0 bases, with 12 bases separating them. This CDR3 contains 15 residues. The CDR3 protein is CASSYTSGASYEQYF. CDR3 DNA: TGTGCCAGCAGTTATACCTCAGGGGCCTCCTACGAGCAGTACTTC.

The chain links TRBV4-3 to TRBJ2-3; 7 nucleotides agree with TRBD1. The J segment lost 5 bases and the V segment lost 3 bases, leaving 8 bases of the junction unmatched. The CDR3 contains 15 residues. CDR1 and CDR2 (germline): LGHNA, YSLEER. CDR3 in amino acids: CASSHLDRAGDTQYF. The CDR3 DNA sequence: TGCGCCAGCAGCCACCTCGACAGGGCCGGAGATACGCAGTATTTT.

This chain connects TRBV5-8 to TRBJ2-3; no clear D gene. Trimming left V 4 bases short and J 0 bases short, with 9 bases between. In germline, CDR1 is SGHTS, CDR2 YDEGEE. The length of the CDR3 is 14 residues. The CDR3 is CASSLERSTDTQYF. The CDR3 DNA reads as TGTGCCAGCAGCCTCGAACGGAGCACAGATACGCAGTATTTT.

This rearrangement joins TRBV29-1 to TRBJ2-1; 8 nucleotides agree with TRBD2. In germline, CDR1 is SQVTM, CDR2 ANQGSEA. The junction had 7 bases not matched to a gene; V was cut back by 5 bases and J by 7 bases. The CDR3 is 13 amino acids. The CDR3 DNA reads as TGCAGCGTTCCCCGGGAGGGCCTTAATGAGCAGTTCTTC. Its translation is CSVPREGLNEQFF.

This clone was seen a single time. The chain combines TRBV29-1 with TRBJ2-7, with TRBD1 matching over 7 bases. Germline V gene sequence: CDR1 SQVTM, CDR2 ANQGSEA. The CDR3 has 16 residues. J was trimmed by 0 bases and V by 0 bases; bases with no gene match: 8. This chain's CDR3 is CSVEDGAGGSSYEQYF. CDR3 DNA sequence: TGCAGCGTTGAAGATGGAGCAGGGGGATCCTCCTACGAGCAGTACTTC.

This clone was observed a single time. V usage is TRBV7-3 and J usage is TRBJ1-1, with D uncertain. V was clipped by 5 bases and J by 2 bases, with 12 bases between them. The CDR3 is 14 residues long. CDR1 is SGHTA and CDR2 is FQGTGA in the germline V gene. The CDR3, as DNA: TGTGCCAGCAGCCCCGGCGCAGGAAACACTGAAGCTTTCTTT. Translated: CASSPGAGNTEAFF. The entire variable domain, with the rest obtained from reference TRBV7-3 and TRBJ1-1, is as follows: GAGVSQTPSNKVTEKGKYVELRCDPISGHTALYWYRQSLGQGPEFLIYFQGTGAADDSGLPNDRFFAVRPEGSVSTLKIQRTERGDSAVYLCASSPGAGNTEAFFGQGTRLTVV.

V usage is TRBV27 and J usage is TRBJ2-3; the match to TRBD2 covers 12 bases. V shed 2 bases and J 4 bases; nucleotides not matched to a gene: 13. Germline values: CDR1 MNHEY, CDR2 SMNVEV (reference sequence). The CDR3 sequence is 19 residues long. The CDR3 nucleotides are TGTGCCAGCAGTTTACTAGCGGGAGGGCCCCCACCATGGGCAGATACGCAGTATTTT. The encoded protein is CASSLLAGGPPPWADTQYF.

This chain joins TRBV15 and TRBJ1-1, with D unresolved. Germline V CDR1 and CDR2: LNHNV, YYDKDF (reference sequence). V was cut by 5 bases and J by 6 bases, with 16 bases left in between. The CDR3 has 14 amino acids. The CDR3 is CATSGLGTFAEAFF. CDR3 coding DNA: TGTGCCACCAGCGGGCTTGGTACTTTCGCTGAAGCTTTCTTT.

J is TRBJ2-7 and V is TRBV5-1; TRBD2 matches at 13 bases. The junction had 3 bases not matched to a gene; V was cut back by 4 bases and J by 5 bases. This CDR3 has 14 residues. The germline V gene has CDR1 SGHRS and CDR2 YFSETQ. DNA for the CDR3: TGCGCCAGCAGCACCGGGACTAGCGGGAACGAGCAGTACTTC. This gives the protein CASSTGTSGNEQYF. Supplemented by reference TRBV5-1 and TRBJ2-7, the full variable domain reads KAGVTQTPRYLIKTRGQQVTLSCSPISGHRSVSWYQQTPGQGLQFLFEYFSETQRNKGNFPGRFSGRQFSNSRSEMNVSTLELGDSALYLCASSTGTSGNEQYFGPGTRLTVT.

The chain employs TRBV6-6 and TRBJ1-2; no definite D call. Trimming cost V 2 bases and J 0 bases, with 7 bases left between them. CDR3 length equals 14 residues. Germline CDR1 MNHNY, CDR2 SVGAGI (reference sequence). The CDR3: CASSYGGSNYGYTF. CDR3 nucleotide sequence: TGTGCCAGCAGTTACGGCGGCTCTAACTATGGCTACACCTTC.

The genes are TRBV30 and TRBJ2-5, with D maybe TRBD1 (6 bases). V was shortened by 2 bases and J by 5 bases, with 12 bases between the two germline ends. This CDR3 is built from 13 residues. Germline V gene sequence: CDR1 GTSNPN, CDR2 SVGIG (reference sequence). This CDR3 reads CAWSPQGLETQYF. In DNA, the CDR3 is TGTGCCTGGAGTCCACAGGGTTTGGAGACCCAGTACTTC.

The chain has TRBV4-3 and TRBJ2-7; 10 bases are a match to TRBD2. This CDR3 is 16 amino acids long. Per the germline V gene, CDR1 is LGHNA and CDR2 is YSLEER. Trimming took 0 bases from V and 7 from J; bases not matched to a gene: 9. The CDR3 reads CASSQELSGRPLEQYF. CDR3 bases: TGCGCCAGCAGCCAAGAGCTTAGCGGGAGGCCTCTGGAGCAGTACTTC.

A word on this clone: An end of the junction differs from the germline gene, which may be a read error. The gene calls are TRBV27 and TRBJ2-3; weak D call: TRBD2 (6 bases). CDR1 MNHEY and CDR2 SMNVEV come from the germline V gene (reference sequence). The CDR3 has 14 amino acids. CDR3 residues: CASSPRTSRDTQYF. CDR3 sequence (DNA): TGTGCCAGCAGTCCGAGAACTAGCAGAGATACGCAGTATTTT.

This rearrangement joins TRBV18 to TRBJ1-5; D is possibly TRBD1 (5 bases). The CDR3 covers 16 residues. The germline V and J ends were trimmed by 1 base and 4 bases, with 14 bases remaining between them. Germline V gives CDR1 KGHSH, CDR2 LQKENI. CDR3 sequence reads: CASSPQGPGMNQPQHF. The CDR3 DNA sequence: TGTGCCAGCTCACCACAGGGGCCGGGTATGAATCAGCCCCAGCATTTT.

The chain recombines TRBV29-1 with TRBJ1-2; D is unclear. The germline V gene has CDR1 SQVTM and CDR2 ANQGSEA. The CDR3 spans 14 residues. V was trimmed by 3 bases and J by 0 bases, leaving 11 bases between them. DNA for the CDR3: TGCAGCGTTGACTCGGGGTTAGCTAACTATGGCTACACCTTC. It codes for CSVDSGLANYGYTF.

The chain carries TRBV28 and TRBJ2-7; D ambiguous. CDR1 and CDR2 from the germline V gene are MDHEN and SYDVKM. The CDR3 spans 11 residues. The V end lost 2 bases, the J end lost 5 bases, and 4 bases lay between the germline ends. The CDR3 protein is CASSLEHEQYF. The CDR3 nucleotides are TGTGCCAGCAGTTTAGAGCACGAGCAGTACTTC.